The rows below give T cell receptor beta chains drawn from one sample of a study of blood T cell repertoires in COVID-19. Data came from immunoSEQ multiplex PCR; TCRdb stores just in-frame clones and leaves some out. The data contain about 230,000 clones, 80% to 90% of them singletons. The material sequenced was peripheral blood. The receptors come from an elderly woman with active or convalescent COVID-19. The CDR3 runs from the conserved cysteine through the conserved F or W. D genes are given only for firm matches. Where a row states a size, it is once, few, many or the class of an expanded clone; other rows omit it.

TGTGCCAGCAGCCCTCGGACAGGGGCCCTGAACACTGAAGCTTTCTTT CASSPRTGALNTEAFF TRBV7-2 TRBD1 16 . TRBJ1-1
TGTGCCAGCAGCTGGGGACCACTAGCGGGGGGGCTCACAGATACGCAGTATTTT CASSWGPLAGGLTDTQYF TRBV5-6 TRBD2 18 . TRBJ2-3
TGTGCCAGCAGCGAAATGGGGCCGCGGCCGAGCAAAGGGCAGTACTTC CASSEMGPRPSKGQYF TRBV6-6 . 16 . TRBJ2-7
TGTGCCAGCAGTTATCTGAGTCGAGAGCAGTACTTC CASSYLSREQYF TRBV6-6 . 12 . TRBJ2-7
TGTGCCAGCAGTGGTGGGACAGGGCAACGTGGCTACACCTTC CASSGGTGQRGYTF TRBV25-1 TRBD1 14 . TRBJ1-2
TGTGCCAGTAAGGACAGGGAAAGGAACACCGGGGAGCTGTTTTTT CASKDRERNTGELFF TRBV19 TRBD1 15 . TRBJ2-2
TGCAGCGTTGAGCGTGGGGCGAGGGAGACCCAGTACTTC CSVERGARETQYF TRBV29-1 . 13 once TRBJ2-5
TGTGCCAGTAGTCCCCGGGACAGCAACTCCTACGAGCAGTACTTC CASSPRDSNSYEQYF TRBV19 TRBD1 15 . TRBJ2-7
TGTGCCAGCAGCCTCCCGGACTCTCTCCGAGGCACAGATACGCAGTATTTT CASSLPDSLRGTDTQYF TRBV7-2 . 17 . TRBJ2-3
TGTGCCAGCAGTCGAGGAGTTCCCGGTTATAGCAATCAGCCCCAGCATTTT CASSRGVPGYSNQPQHF TRBV6-6 . 17 . TRBJ1-5
TGTGCCAGCAGTCCACCGGGACAGGGGATCGGGGAGCTGTTTTTT CASSPPGQGIGELFF TRBV28 TRBD1 15 . TRBJ2-2
TGTGCCAGCGAGGACAGTTGGAGCTCTGGAAACACCATATATTTT CASEDSWSSGNTIYF TRBV18 . 15 . TRBJ1-3
TGTGCCAGCAGTCCGAGGACAGGGGGCTACGAGCAGTACTTC CASSPRTGGYEQYF TRBV27 TRBD1 14 . TRBJ2-7
TGTGCCACTACTAGCGGTCGAGGGGATACGCAGTATTTT CATTSGRGDTQYF TRBV7-8 TRBD2 13 . TRBJ2-3
TGTGCCATCAGGCCACAGGGGGCTAAGGAGAACACTGAAGCTTTCTTT CAIRPQGAKENTEAFF TRBV10-3 TRBD1 16 . TRBJ1-1
TGTGCCAGCAGCTTACTCCGGGGGGGAAACACCATATATTTT CASSLLRGGNTIYF TRBV7-2 . 14 . TRBJ1-3
TGTGCCAGCAGCCAAGTTCGAGGGTATAACACCGGGGAGCTGTTTTTT CASSQVRGYNTGELFF TRBV14 . 16 . TRBJ2-2
TGTGCCAGCAGTAGGGGGCGGGATTACGAGCAGTACTTC CASSRGRDYEQYF TRBV6-6 . 13 . TRBJ2-7
TGTGCCAGCAGCTTGGCTGGAGGGACTAACTATGGCTACACCTTC CASSLAGGTNYGYTF TRBV5-8 . 15 . TRBJ1-2
TGTGCCAGCAGCTTAGGTGCTGGGGGGACCGGGGTGGAGACCCAGTACTTC CASSLGAGGTGVETQYF TRBV11-2 . 17 . TRBJ2-5
TGTGCCAGCAGCTTGAGGGGGAGCTTCTACGAGCAGTACTTC CASSLRGSFYEQYF TRBV5-6 . 14 . TRBJ2-7
TGTGCCAGCAGCAAGGCAGGGCCCTATGGCTACACCTTC CASSKAGPYGYTF TRBV7-9 . 13 . TRBJ1-2
TGTGCCAGCAGTTACAGGCCGGGGAGCGGGAGCACCACAGATACGCAGTATTTT CASSYRPGSGSTTDTQYF TRBV6-2/TRBV6-3 TRBD2 18 . TRBJ2-3
TGCAGTGCTAGTGATAGGGGAAGGGATAATGAGCAGTTCTTC CSASDRGRDNEQFF TRBV20-1 . 14 once TRBJ2-1
TGTGCCAGCTCACCGGGACAGGGACCCTACGAGCAGTACTTC CASSPGQGPYEQYF TRBV18 TRBD1 14 few TRBJ2-7
TGCGCCAGCAGCTTGGACAGGTTGACGAGTGAGCAGTACTTC CASSLDRLTSEQYF TRBV5-1 . 14 . TRBJ2-7
TGTGCCAGCAGCCAGACAGTTAATGAAAAACTGTTTTTT CASSQTVNEKLFF TRBV7-9 . 13 . TRBJ1-4
TGTGCCAGCAGCAATCACAGGGGCTCCCTTACCGGGGAGCTGTTTTTT CASSNHRGSLTGELFF TRBV13 TRBD1 16 . TRBJ2-2
TGTGCCAGCAGCTTAGGGGAGGTCAGATACAATGAGCAGTTCTTC CASSLGEVRYNEQFF TRBV7-9 . 15 few TRBJ2-1
TGCGCCAGCAGCCAAGAAGGGGCGGGACGGACTTATGGCTACACCTTC CASSQEGAGRTYGYTF TRBV4-1 . 16 . TRBJ1-2
TGTGCCAGCAGCCTCGGGACAGGTGGTCCCGGGGAGCTGTTTTTT CASSLGTGGPGELFF TRBV25-1 TRBD1 15 . TRBJ2-2
TGTGCCAGCAGCTTAGCGGGCAGGGGTTATGAAAAACTGTTTTTT CASSLAGRGYEKLFF TRBV11-2 . 15 . TRBJ1-4
TGTGCCAGCAGCGTTACAGGGGGCGACTATGGCTACACCTTC CASSVTGGDYGYTF TRBV9 TRBD1 14 . TRBJ1-2
TGTGCCAGCAGTTTCCCTGGGACTAGCGGGGTGAATGAGCAGTTCTTC CASSFPGTSGVNEQFF TRBV27 TRBD2 16 once TRBJ2-1
TGTGCCAGTAGCCTAGATGCGACAGGCTCCTATAATTCACCCCTCCACTTT CASSLDATGSYNSPLHF TRBV19 . 17 few TRBJ1-6
TGTGCCAGCAGCCCGGACAGGGTATTGGTTATCACTGAAGCTTTCTTT CASSPDRVLVITEAFF TRBV7-9 TRBD1 16 . TRBJ1-1
TGTGCCAGCAGCCTTGGGGAGGGGCCCCAGCATTTT CASSLGEGPQHF TRBV3-1/TRBV3-2 . 12 . TRBJ1-5